The 25 T cell receptor beta chains in this list originate from one sample, sequenced in a study of blood T cells in healthy people across ages. Through a sample-barcoded 5' primer and a J-beta primer mix, a second PCR was run for 7 to 11 cycles. TCRdb re-called the 5' RACE reads through MiXCR, storing one row per CDR3 protein. The table includes approximately 1,100,000 distinct CDR3 sequences, over 35% detected once. The sample comprised blood. The receptors were sampled from a woman aged 55-70 years in good health.

This clonotype has only a few counts. A junction boundary mismatches the germline segment, possibly from a read error. The V call is TRBV9, the J call TRBJ2-7; 8 bases align to TRBD1. From germline, CDR1 is SGDLS and CDR2 YYNGEE. The length of the CDR3 is 14 residues. CDR3 amino acids: CASSVGGQGYEQYF. DNA of the CDR3: TGTGCCAGCAGTGTAGGTGGACAGGGATACGAGCAGTACTTC.

This clonotype showed up just a few times. The chain links TRBV15 to TRBJ2-3, with D tentatively TRBD2 (6 bases). Germline-derived CDR1 and CDR2 are LNHNV and YYDKDF (reference sequence). CDR3 size: 14 residues. V gave up 3 bases and J gave up 0 bases, with 7 bases separating them. CDR3 protein: CATSSSGSTDTQYF. CDR3 nucleotides: TGTGCCACCAGCAGTAGCGGAAGCACAGATACGCAGTATTTT.

The chain is built from TRBV11-2 and TRBJ2-5, with 8 bases lining up with TRBD1. CDR1 is SGHAT and CDR2 is FQNNGV in the germline V gene. J lost 6 bases, V lost 0 bases, and 9 bases had no gene match. The CDR3 spans 16 residues. CDR3 loop: CASSLDGAGGAQTQYF. The CDR3 bases are TGTGCCAGCAGCTTAGATGGCGCAGGGGGCGCCCAGACCCAGTACTTC.

On this clonotype itself: One end of the junction is discordant with germline, which a read error may explain. V usage is TRBV7-6 and J usage is TRBJ1-1; no clear D. Per germline, CDR1 SGHVS and CDR2 FNYEAQ. The CDR3 has 15 amino acids. CDR3 bases: TGTGCCAGCAGCCCAGAAGCGGGTCGGAACATTGAAGCTTTCTTT. Translating it yields CASSPEAGRNIEAFF.

This clonotype has only one observation. The chain combines TRBV27 with TRBJ2-7; a possible D gene is TRBD1 (5 bases). Germline V lookup: CDR1 MNHEY, CDR2 SMNVEV (reference sequence). V was cut by 5 bases and J by 3 bases, with 14 bases left in between. The CDR3 spans 14 residues. CDR3 region: CASSHKYTGYEQYF. CDR3 in DNA: TGTGCCAGCAGTCATAAATACACAGGCTACGAGCAGTACTTC.

This clonotype was observed a few times. The gene calls are TRBV6-2 or TRBV6-3 and TRBJ1-5; 7 bases align to TRBD1. Looked up from germline, CDR1 is MNHEY and CDR2 is SVGEGT. This CDR3 region has 15 residues. Unmatched junction bases numbered 5, after V lost 2 bases and J lost 4 bases. DNA of the CDR3: TGTGCCAGCAGTTACCTGGGACAGAATAATCAGCCCCAGCATTTT. The encoded protein is CASSYLGQNNQPQHF.

A few counts support this clonotype. The gene calls are TRBV27 and TRBJ1-2; D might be TRBD1 (5 bases). Trimming took off 4 bases at V and 2 bases at J, with 8 bases between the two ends. The CDR3 consists of 13 residues. Germline V gene lookup returns CDR1 MNHEY and CDR2 SMNVEV (reference sequence). CDR3 loop: CASSWTSNYGYTF. For the CDR3, the DNA is TGTGCCAGCAGTTGGACAAGCAACTATGGCTACACCTTC.

The chain has TRBV6-2 or TRBV6-3 and TRBJ1-2; 9 bases agree with TRBD1. This CDR3 region has 18 residues. Trimming took 8 bases from V and 4 from J; bases not matched to a gene: 20. CDR1 is MNHEY, CDR2 SVGEGT, per germline. CDR3 in DNA: TGTGCCAGCGTTCCACACAGTCCCGGGACAGGGAACGGCTATGGCTACACCTTC. Translating it yields CASVPHSPGTGNGYGYTF.

The J gene is TRBJ2-1, the V gene TRBV9, with TRBD2 matching 9 bases. Germline loops: CDR1 SGDLS, CDR2 YYNGEE. J was trimmed by 4 bases and V by 0 bases; bases with no gene match: 2. The CDR3 runs 15 residues. CDR3 sequence: CASSVDSGSYNEQFF. DNA for the CDR3: TGTGCCAGCAGCGTAGATAGCGGGAGTTACAATGAGCAGTTCTTC.

The CDR3 coding sequence is TGTGCCAGCAGTCTCAAGGGACAGCTCATGAACACTGAAGCTTTCTTT. Translating it yields CASSLKGQLMNTEAFF. The V and J genes are TRBV4-2 and TRBJ1-1; 7 nucleotides match TRBD1. Unmatched junction bases numbered 10, after V lost 6 bases and J lost 0 bases. The CDR3 has 16 residues. The germline V gene has CDR1 LGHNA and CDR2 YNFKEQ.

In the case of this clonotype: A read error may produce the germline difference seen at one junction end. The gene calls are TRBV5-1 and TRBJ2-7; D not resolved. This CDR3 has 11 residues. The germline CDR1 and CDR2 sequences are SGHRS and YFSETQ. The CDR3 nucleotides read TGCACCAGCAGCTTGAACAATGAGCAGTACTTC. As protein: CTSSLNNEQYF.

J is TRBJ2-7 and V is TRBV5-1; D ambiguous. V was cut by 0 bases and J by 3 bases, with 16 bases left in between. From germline, CDR1 is SGHRS and CDR2 YFSETQ. This CDR3 spans 16 amino acids. In nucleotides, the CDR3 is TGCGCCAGCAGCTTGGAACAATCTGGGTGGGGCTACGAGCAGTACTTC. It translates to CASSLEQSGWGYEQYF.

This clonotype was detected only a few times. The genes are TRBV29-1 and TRBJ2-3, with D possibly called TRBD1 or TRBD2 (6 bases each). V lost 7 bases to trimming and J lost 3 bases, with 23 bases between them. Germline-derived CDR1 and CDR2 are SQVTM and ANQGSEA. The CDR3 length is 16 residues. The CDR3, as DNA: TGCAGCGCCGCCGGAGGGGGGCGGCTAGCTACAGATACGCAGTATTTT. Its translation is CSAAGGGRLATDTQYF.

This clonotype appeared a few times. A read error may account for a junction end that differs from germline. J is TRBJ2-3 and V is TRBV6-2 or TRBV6-3; D is perhaps TRBD2 (5 bases). The CDR3 is 12 residues long. Germline CDR1 and CDR2: MNHEY and SVGEGT. CDR3 amino acids: CASRYSGNTQYF. The CDR3 DNA is TGTGCCAGCAGGTACTCGGGGAATACGCAGTATTTT.

This clonotype was counted between two and nine times. This chain links TRBV11-2 with TRBJ2-7; D possibly corresponds to TRBD1 (8 bases). V lost 5 bases and J 2 bases, leaving 16 bases between the germline ends. The CDR3 totals 15 residues. CDR1 SGHAT and CDR2 FQNNGV come from the germline V gene. The CDR3 DNA sequence: TGTGCCAGCAGCACCAGCGGGACAGGTCCCTACGAGCAGTACTTC. It is translated as CASSTSGTGPYEQYF.

The chain joins TRBV13 to TRBJ2-7; the D is unclear. Germline CDR1 reads PRHDT; CDR2 reads FYEKMQ (reference sequence). The germline V and J ends were trimmed by 5 bases and 2 bases, with 13 bases remaining between them. The CDR3 loop spans 14 amino acids. Here the CDR3 DNA reads TGTGCCAGCAGCCCTTTTAATATGCCCTACGAGCAGTACTTC. Translating gives CASSPFNMPYEQYF.

The chain combines TRBV15 with TRBJ2-7; D is ambiguous. The V and J ends lost 1 base and 0 bases respectively, with 10 bases between them. Germline assignment: CDR1 LNHNV and CDR2 YYDKDF (reference sequence). This CDR3 contains 15 residues. CDR3 loop: CATSRAISSSYEQYF. In DNA form, the CDR3 reads TGTGCCACCAGCAGAGCTATTAGTTCCTCCTACGAGCAGTACTTC.

This chain joins TRBV9 and TRBJ2-7, with TRBD2 as a possible D gene (6 bases). Trimming shortened V by 0 bases and J by 4 bases, and 14 bases separated the two germline ends. Germline V CDR1 and CDR2: SGDLS, YYNGEE. The CDR3 is 15 amino acids. The CDR3: CASSVGAGKGYEQYF. The DNA for the CDR3 is TGTGCCAGCAGCGTAGGTGCGGGAAAGGGTTACGAGCAGTACTTC.

V is TRBV10-3 and J is TRBJ1-6; TRBD1 matches at 7 bases. Trimming at V came to 11 bases and at J to 2 bases, leaving 9 bases not matched to a gene. Looked up from germline, CDR1 is ENHRY and CDR2 is SYGVKD. The CDR3 has 15 residues. The CDR3 region is CAVKSGTAYNSPLHF. The CDR3 nucleotides are TGTGCCGTGAAGTCCGGGACAGCCTATAATTCACCCCTCCACTTT.

The V call is TRBV20-1, the J call TRBJ2-7; no clear D. The end of the DNA is better explained by TRBJ2-5, so the J call may be wrong. Per germline, CDR1 DFQATT and CDR2 SNEGSKA (reference sequence). The CDR3 loop spans 11 amino acids. This chain's CDR3 is CSAVSGETQYF. The CDR3 nucleotides are TGCAGTGCCGTCAGTGGAGAGACCCAGTACTTC.

This clonotype has just a few counts. The V gene is TRBV20-1, the J gene TRBJ2-7, with 16 bases fitting TRBD2. CDR3 length: 14 residues. The germline CDR1 and CDR2 sequences are DFQATT and SNEGSKA (reference sequence). With 5 bases clipped from V and 6 bases from J, the junction kept 4 bases outside the gene matches. The CDR3 loop is CSASGLAGGREQYF. CDR3 in DNA: TGCAGTGCTTCGGGACTAGCGGGAGGGCGCGAGCAGTACTTC.

This clonotype was observed once. The rearrangement uses TRBV15 and TRBJ2-7; D uncertain. Germline CDR1 is LNHNV and CDR2 is YYDKDF (reference sequence). The CDR3 consists of 15 residues. V lost 3 bases, J lost 0 bases, and 12 bases lay in between. The CDR3 loop reads CATSRGSISSYEQYF. The CDR3 DNA reads TGTGCCACCAGCAGGGGCAGTATTAGCTCCTACGAGCAGTACTTC.

This clonotype was detected a few times. The CDR3 sequence: CASSEDWGTNYGYTF. The CDR3 nucleotides read TGTGCCAGCAGTGAAGACTGGGGAACTAACTATGGCTACACCTTC. The rearrangement joins TRBV6-1 to TRBJ1-2; D is unresolved. Germline loops: CDR1 MNHNS, CDR2 SASEGT. Trimming stripped 1 base from V and 0 bases from J, with 9 bases between. This CDR3 region has 15 residues.

This clonotype turned up a few times. Its ends do not fully match the called genes, so a read error is possible. The genes are TRBV12-3 or TRBV12-4 and TRBJ2-3; 8 nucleotides line up with TRBD1. This CDR3 spans 14 amino acids. CDR3 DNA sequence: TGTGCCAGCAGGATCCAGGGGGCAAAAGATACGCGGTATTTT. Translated, it gives CASRIQGAKDTRYF.

The sample holds a few counts of this clonotype. V and J are TRBV6-5 and TRBJ2-5; 9 bases are shared with TRBD2. V trimming: 3 bases; J trimming: 3 bases; junction bases outside the gene matches: 14. This CDR3 comprises 18 residues. CDR1 and CDR2 (germline): MNHEY, SVGAGI. CDR3 sequence (DNA): TGTGCCAGCAGTTATGGTTCTAGCGGGGCTAACCAAAAAGAGACCCAGTACTTC. This sequence encodes CASSYGSSGANQKETQYF.